This T cell receptor beta chain came from a study of blood T cell repertoires in COVID-19. About the study: Sites in the United States, Italy and Spain provided acute and convalescent COVID-19 samples.

Original handling: By means of reference gene primer amplification, nucleated cell counts were estimated. Sequencing was performed with immunoSEQ multiplex PCR; in TCRdb, only in-frame clones are kept and a portion is missing. D and trimming were read from the DNA, whereas the V and J calls and clone size are those reported in that table. This table holds about 49,000 clones, 87% found once. The CDR3 is 16 residues long. J gave up 6 bases and V 4 bases, and 9 bases lay outside the gene matches. Per the germline V gene, CDR1 is SEHNR and CDR2 is FQNEAQ (reference sequence). The source material was peripheral blood. This rearrangement joins TRBV7-9 to TRBJ1-5; 10 nucleotides align to TRBD1. This TCR came from a woman older than 75 with COVID-19, enrolled during active disease. CDR3 amino acids: CASSSSRDRGPQPQHF. The CDR3 region has the DNA TGTGCCAGCAGCTCGTCCCGGGACAGGGGACCTCAGCCCCAGCATTTT.